These 29 T cell receptor beta chains originate from one sample sequenced in a study of cytomegalovirus exposure and HLA in healthy donors (dated by TCRdb to about 2017). Libraries were prepared through the immunoSEQ multiplex PCR assay. For the multiplex PCR, a mixture combining 60 forward primers for TCR Vbeta segments and 13 reverse primers for TCR Jbeta segments was used. TCRdb carries this immuneACCESS record with in-frame sequences only. Its versions omit some clonotypes, under half of them owing to an unresolved V gene in the studies checked, with the rest unexplained. The sample table holds 250,000 to 300,000 clones, of which about four fifths were seen once. Of the sample, approximately 2% falls within the top ten clones. Material: PBMCs. These TCRs come from a woman in her thirties or forties in good health and CMV-seropositive.

The rearrangement joins TRBV4-2 to TRBJ2-1; 10 positions match TRBD2. CDR3 length: 16 amino acids. Germline V CDR1 and CDR2: LGHNA, YNFKEQ. With 0 bases clipped from V and 2 bases from J, the junction kept 1 base outside the gene matches. The CDR3 region is CASSQESGGAYNEQFF. In nucleotides, the CDR3 is TGTGCCAGCAGCCAAGAAAGCGGGGGGGCCTACAATGAGCAGTTCTTC.

This clone was counted a single time. The chain is built from TRBV5-1 and TRBJ1-6, with TRBD1 matching over 10 bases. Germline V gene sequence: CDR1 SGHRS, CDR2 YFSETQ. The CDR3 is made up of 16 amino acids. After removal of 0 bases from V and 7 bases from J, the junction contained 4 bases not matched to a gene. The CDR3 loop reads CASSLDSGQGNSPLHF. CDR3 DNA sequence: TGCGCCAGCAGCTTGGACTCGGGACAGGGGAATTCACCCCTCCACTTT.

V and J are TRBV5-4 and TRBJ2-3, with 9 bases aligning to TRBD1. J gave up 4 bases and V 3 bases, and 6 bases lay outside the gene matches. Germline-derived CDR1 and CDR2 are SGHNT and YYREEE (reference sequence). This CDR3 contains 15 residues. Here the CDR3 DNA reads TGTGCCAGCAGCTCTTGGGACAGGGAGGCAGATACGCAGTATTTT. Its translation is CASSSWDREADTQYF.

The V and J genes are TRBV27 and TRBJ2-7; D call uncertain. V lost 2 bases, J lost 5 bases, and 16 bases lay in between. The germline CDR1 and CDR2 sequences are MNHEY and SMNVEV (reference sequence). This CDR3 is built from 15 residues. CDR3 in amino acids: CASSLGGQPYDEQYF. The DNA of the CDR3 is TGTGCCAGCAGTTTAGGCGGTCAACCCTACGACGAGCAGTACTTC.

This chain uses TRBV15 with TRBJ2-5; D perhaps matches TRBD1 (6 bases). The CDR3 has 14 residues. With 1 base removed from V and 5 bases from J, the gap between germline ends came to 11 bases. The germline V gene encodes CDR1 LNHNV and CDR2 YYDKDF (reference sequence). This CDR3 reads CATSRAGESETQYF. The CDR3 region has the DNA TGTGCCACCAGCAGAGCAGGGGAAAGTGAGACCCAGTACTTC.

The chain recombines TRBV14 with TRBJ2-7; 12 nucleotides align to TRBD2. The CDR3 extends over 20 amino acids. Losses at the gene ends were 0 bases for V and 5 bases for J; bases not matched to a gene: 17. Germline CDR1 and CDR2: SGHDN and FVKESK. This CDR3 reads CASSQDLTGLAGSFGDEQYF. CDR3 nucleotides: TGTGCCAGCAGCCAAGATCTTACGGGACTAGCGGGTAGTTTTGGCGACGAGCAGTACTTC.

V and J are TRBV5-1 and TRBJ1-4, with D perhaps matching TRBD1 (5 bases). Germline CDR1 is SGHRS and CDR2 is YFSETQ. V was trimmed by 0 bases and J by 0 bases, leaving 15 bases between them. This CDR3 has 18 amino acids. The CDR3 spells CASSLAAGLQATNEKLFF. As DNA, the CDR3 is TGCGCCAGCAGCTTGGCGGCAGGGTTGCAAGCAACTAATGAAAAACTGTTTTTT.

Points on this clone: Germline is not matched at one junction end, which may reflect a read error. The J gene is TRBJ1-2, the V gene TRBV9; 10 nucleotides agree with TRBD1. This CDR3 has 13 amino acids. Germline-derived CDR1 and CDR2 are SGDLS and YYNGEE. The CDR3 is CASSVGDRGPVAF. CDR3 DNA sequence: TGTGCCAGCAGCGTCGGGGACAGGGGCCCGGTGGCCTTC.

The chain has TRBV6-1 and TRBJ2-1; TRBD1 aligns across 9 bases. The CDR3 contains 15 residues. V was clipped by 6 bases and J by 8 bases; unmatched bases: 11. Germline V gene sequence: CDR1 MNHNS, CDR2 SASEGT. CDR3 amino acids: CASSAIRTGEDEQFF. The CDR3 DNA is TGTGCCAGCAGCGCGATCAGGACAGGGGAGGATGAGCAGTTCTTC.

This rearrangement joins TRBV10-3 to TRBJ2-2; 8 positions agree with TRBD2. V was clipped by 10 bases and J by 7 bases; unmatched bases: 2. This CDR3 contains 11 residues. The V gene's germline CDR1 is ENHRY and CDR2 SYGVKD. The CDR3 DNA reads as TGTGCCACCCGGGGGGGCGGGGAGCTGTTTTTT. Translated: CATRGGGELFF.

The chain is built from TRBV28 and TRBJ1-6; 7 bases agree with TRBD1. Germline V gives CDR1 MDHEN, CDR2 SYDVKM. Trimming cost V 1 base and J 10 bases; bases outside gene matches: 16. This CDR3 contains 18 residues. This CDR3 reads CASSLSHDREWIWSPLHF. The CDR3, as DNA: TGTGCCAGCAGTTTATCCCATGACAGGGAATGGATCTGGTCACCCCTCCACTTT. Based on the CDR3 plus reference TRBV28 and TRBJ1-6, the full variable domain is DVKVTQSSRYLVKRTGEKVFLECVQDMDHENMFWYRQDPGLGLRLIYFSYDVKMKEKGDIPEGYSVSREKKERFSLILESASTNQTSMYLCASSLSHDREWIWSPLHFGNGTRLTVT.

This rearrangement joins TRBV7-6 to TRBJ2-2; D is possibly TRBD2 (5 bases). CDR1 is SGHVS, CDR2 FNYEAQ, per germline. There are 15 residues in the CDR3. The V gene lost 5 bases and the J gene lost 7 bases, with 17 bases spanning the gap. The CDR3, as DNA: TGTGCCAGCAGCCGGGATCAGGCTCTGAGCGGGGAGCTGTTTTTT. Protein product: CASSRDQALSGELFF.

In nucleotides, the CDR3 is TGTGCCAGCAGCTTAGGTCCCCCCCTAGCGGGAAACACCTACGAGCAGTACTTC. Its protein is CASSLGPPLAGNTYEQYF. V usage is TRBV7-2 and J usage is TRBJ2-7, with 9 bases matching TRBD2. The length of the CDR3 is 18 residues. The trim removed 1 base at V and 2 bases at J, leaving 12 bases unmatched. The germline V gene encodes CDR1 SGHTA and CDR2 FQGNSA.

Details on this clone: This sample includes further DNA sequences coding for the same CDR3. The chain carries TRBV30 and TRBJ1-1; D uncertain. Trimming removed 2 bases at V and 2 bases at J, with 9 bases between. This CDR3 is built from 13 residues. Germline lookup yields CDR1 GTSNPN and CDR2 SVGIG (reference sequence). The CDR3 region is CAWSPRANTEAFF. The CDR3 DNA follows: TGTGCCTGGAGTCCCCGAGCCAACACTGAAGCTTTCTTT.

This chain uses TRBV2 with TRBJ2-7; weak D call: TRBD1 (5 bases). The germline gives CDR1 SNHLY, CDR2 FYNNEI. This CDR3 region has 11 residues. Trimming stripped 7 bases from V and 3 bases from J, with 7 bases between. Here the CDR3 reads CASTGHYEQYF. For the CDR3, the DNA is TGTGCCAGCACAGGGCACTACGAGCAGTACTTC. Complete variable domain (other parts from reference TRBV2 and TRBJ2-7): EPEVTQTPSHQVTQMGQEVILRCVPISNHLYFYWYRQILGQKVEFLVSFYNNEISEKSEIFDDQFSVERPDGSNFTLKIRSTKLEDSAMYFCASTGHYEQYFGPGTRLTVT.

This rearrangement joins TRBV7-9 to TRBJ2-7; 7 bases match TRBD1. The trim removed 3 bases at V and 1 base at J, leaving 6 bases unmatched. This CDR3 region has 15 residues. Looked up from germline, CDR1 is SEHNR and CDR2 is FQNEAQ (reference sequence). CDR3 DNA: TGTGCCAGCAGCTTCAATTGGGACAGATCCTACGAGCAGTACTTC. Encoded protein: CASSFNWDRSYEQYF.

This rearrangement joins TRBV2 to TRBJ2-5; 7 bases align to TRBD1. J was trimmed by 3 bases and V by 6 bases; bases with no gene match: 1. Germline CDR1 is SNHLY and CDR2 is FYNNEI. This CDR3 region has 12 residues. The CDR3 loop is CASRTGEETQYF. Here the CDR3 DNA reads TGTGCCAGCAGAACAGGGGAAGAGACCCAGTACTTC. Filled out from reference TRBV2 and TRBJ2-5, the complete variable domain reads EPEVTQTPSHQVTQMGQEVILRCVPISNHLYFYWYRQILGQKVEFLVSFYNNEISEKSEIFDDQFSVERPDGSNFTLKIRSTKLEDSAMYFCASRTGEETQYFGPGTRLLVL.

This clone has only one observation. This rearrangement joins TRBV5-6 to TRBJ2-7; 8 bases align to TRBD2. The CDR3 length is 15 residues. The J segment lost 1 base and the V segment lost 0 bases, leaving 3 bases of the junction unmatched. CDR1 is SGHDT and CDR2 is YYEEEE in the germline V gene. CDR3 nucleotide sequence: TGTGCCAGCAGCTTGGCGCCTAGCGGGTCCTACGAGCAGTACTTC. This encodes CASSLAPSGSYEQYF. Full variable domain (missing parts from reference TRBV5-6 and TRBJ2-7): DAGVTQSPTHLIKTRGQQVTLRCSPKSGHDTVSWYQQALGQGPQFIFQYYEEEERQRGNFPDRFSGHQFPNYSSELNVNALLLGDSALYLCASSLAPSGSYEQYFGPGTRLTVT.

The V and J genes are TRBV30 and TRBJ2-7, with a weak D call TRBD2 (5 bases). Germline assignment: CDR1 GTSNPN and CDR2 SVGIG (reference sequence). The germline V and J ends were trimmed by 0 bases and 5 bases, with 8 bases remaining between them. CDR3 length: 12 amino acids. For the CDR3, the DNA is TGTGCCTGGAGTGTAATGGAGGACGAGCAGTACTTC. It encodes CAWSVMEDEQYF.

Points on this clone: The CDR3 does not end in the conserved phenylalanine or tryptophan, so this is likely a read error. It is unclear where the CDR3 begins or ends on the DNA, so no DNA is shown, and the CDR3 is as TCRdb lists it. The chain combines TRBV10-3 with TRBJ1-1; whether TRBD1, the table's D call, matches the DNA was not checked. The CDR3 is 12 residues long, ends included. Germline V gene sequence: CDR1 ENHRY, CDR2 SYGVKD. CDR3 region: CAISESKGQPFL.

J is TRBJ1-5 and V is TRBV30; D unclear. Trimming pared 6 bases from V and 8 bases from J, leaving 14 bases between. The CDR3 extends over 12 amino acids. Germline CDR1 reads GTSNPN; CDR2 reads SVGIG (reference sequence). The CDR3: CACPPRSEPQHF. The CDR3 DNA reads TGTGCCTGCCCCCCCCGTAGCGAGCCCCAGCATTTT.

The V gene is TRBV11-1, the J gene TRBJ2-5; D is possibly TRBD1 (6 bases). In germline, CDR1 is SGHAT, CDR2 FQDESV (reference sequence). V was trimmed by 5 bases and J by 5 bases, leaving 12 bases between them. This CDR3 is built from 13 residues. The CDR3 loop is CASSPTTGETQYF. The CDR3, as DNA: TGTGCCAGCAGCCCGACCACAGGGGAGACCCAGTACTTC.

This chain links TRBV5-6 with TRBJ2-1; D might be TRBD2 (6 bases). CDR3 length: 15 amino acids. Deletions cut 4 bases from V and 9 bases from J, with 20 bases between. Germline V gene data show CDR1 as SGHDT and CDR2 as YYEEEE. CDR3 bases: TGTGCCAGCAGCCGGTGGGGGGTGGGGGGAAGTGAGCAGTTCTTC. Its protein is CASSRWGVGGSEQFF.

The chain couples TRBV6-1 to TRBJ2-7, with D perhaps matching TRBD1 (7 bases). Per the germline V gene, CDR1 is MNHNS and CDR2 is SASEGT. The V end was cut by 8 bases, the J end by 3 bases, with 14 bases between. The CDR3 length is 13 residues. The CDR3 sequence is CASDRAGLYEQYF. CDR3 bases: TGTGCCAGCGACAGGGCGGGGCTCTACGAGCAGTACTTC.

The rearrangement joins TRBV7-2 to TRBJ2-7, with D possibly TRBD1 on 5 matching bases. CDR1 is SGHTA and CDR2 is FQGNSA in the germline V gene. Trimming left V 5 bases short and J 3 bases short, with 11 bases between. The CDR3 length is 13 residues. Written as DNA, the CDR3 is TGTGCCAGCAGCCCGCAGGGATACTACGAGCAGTACTTC. Amino acid sequence: CASSPQGYYEQYF.

Remarks on this clone: Mismatch with germline at one junction end may stem from a read error. V usage is TRBV5-4 and J usage is TRBJ1-2, with 9 bases that match TRBD1. This CDR3 contains 17 residues. Germline-derived CDR1 and CDR2 are SGHNT and YYREEE (reference sequence). DNA of the CDR3: TGTGCCAGCACCTTGGACAACAATTACAGGGGGCTGTATGGCTACACCTTC. As protein: CASTLDNNYRGLYGYTF.

The gene calls are TRBV11-2 and TRBJ1-2; 7 bases fit TRBD1. V shed 1 base and J 5 bases; nucleotides not matched to a gene: 7. The CDR3 extends over 15 amino acids. Germline lookup yields CDR1 SGHAT and CDR2 FQNNGV. The CDR3 is CASSLGDSKSYGYTF. The DNA of the CDR3 is TGTGCCAGCAGCTTAGGGGACAGCAAGAGTTATGGCTACACCTTC.

The J gene is TRBJ2-2, the V gene TRBV27, with D maybe TRBD1 (6 bases). Trimming removed 2 bases from V and 1 base from J, with 17 bases in between. Germline V CDR1 and CDR2: MNHEY, SMNVEV (reference sequence). The CDR3 is made up of 18 amino acids. The CDR3 DNA reads TGTGCCAGCAGTTTACTCCCTCAGGGGCTGGGGAACACCGGGGAGCTGTTTTTT. It encodes CASSLLPQGLGNTGELFF.

This chain uses TRBV19 with TRBJ2-1; 10 positions agree with TRBD2. The CDR3 spans 15 residues. J lost 9 bases, V lost 4 bases, and 9 bases had no gene match. Germline lookup yields CDR1 LNHDA and CDR2 SQIVND (reference sequence). CDR3 protein: CASSTSGRGNSEQFF. Here the CDR3 DNA reads TGTGCCAGTAGTACCAGCGGGAGGGGTAATAGTGAGCAGTTCTTC.